This entry concerns a single TCR beta chain. Antigen unknown. The sample comes from a study of graft-versus-host responses after intestinal transplantation. Study overall: All of the recipients had induction that used anti-thymocyte globulin, then tacrolimus and steroids for about 3 years. Study-wide results and limits: GvH clones detected in recipient marrow included some appearing first in ileum or blood. Early post-transplant HvG declines were associated with peak circulating GvH clone levels.

V lost 4 bases and J lost 3, with 19 bases in between. Germline lookup yields CDR1 MNHNS and CDR2 SASEGT. The CDR3 sequence is 16 residues long. This table comes from immunoSEQ multiplex PCR, and its TCRdb copy is limited to in-frame clones, with some not included. The repertoire has roughly 99,000 clones, roughly 87% of them found once; the top ten carry about 0.73%. Source: unstimulated CD4+ T cells sorted from spleen or lymph node cells, taken before transplant. The origin of this receptor is a human donor who was the organ donor for an intestinal transplant. V usage is TRBV6-1 and J usage is TRBJ2-7; tentatively, D is TRBD2 (6 bases). CDR3 DNA: TGTGCCAGCAGTGCCACGGGAACGGGAGTGTACTACGAGCAGTACTTC. Amino acids: CASSATGTGVYYEQYF.